This T cell receptor (beta chain) was retrieved from a study of blood T cell repertoires in COVID-19. Across the whole study: Researchers got acute and convalescent COVID-19 samples from the United States, Italy and Spain. PBMCs, B-cell-depleted T cells, or T cells were the source of the cDNA or gDNA that made up the material.

Trimming cost V 4 bases and J 0 bases, with 22 bases left between them. Germline lookup yields CDR1 SGHVS and CDR2 FQNEAQ. The CDR3 loop spans 19 amino acids. Authors' processing steps: For nucleated cells, counts were estimated from reference gene primer amplification. Sequencing used immunoSEQ multiplex PCR; TCRdb keeps in-frame clones, though not all of them. That table is the source of V, J and clone size, and D and trimming were worked out from the DNA. The table records approximately 330,000 clones, approximately 86% of them present only once. The source is a man under 40 with COVID-19, enrolled during active disease. Material for sequencing was peripheral blood. J is TRBJ1-3 and V is TRBV7-8; tentatively, D is TRBD1 (6 bases). The chain's CDR3 is CASSSRQFQGTDSGNTIYF. The CDR3 region has the DNA TGTGCCAGCAGCTCCCGACAGTTTCAGGGGACCGACTCTGGAAACACCATATATTTT. Full variable domain (missing parts from reference TRBV7-8 and TRBJ1-3): GAGVSQSPRYKVAKRGQDVALRCDPISGHVSLFWYQQALGQGPEFLTYFQNEAQLDKSGLPSDRFFAERPEGSVSTLKIQRTQQEDSAVYLCASSSRQFQGTDSGNTIYFGEGSWLTVV.